The entry below describes one TCR beta chain. This sample stems from a study of T cell changes during pregnancy in multiple sclerosis. The CDR3 length is 11 residues. Germline CDR1 is DFQATT and CDR2 is SNEGSKA (reference sequence). V lost 6 bases, J lost 1 base, and 7 bases lay in between. Clones were sequenced by immunoSEQ multiplex PCR, and TCRdb holds only the in-frame ones, with some missing. The sample lists roughly 80,000 clones, 90% to 95% occurring once. The chain combines TRBV20-1 with TRBJ2-7; possible D gene TRBD1, 5 bases. The source is a female donor in good health, enrolled as a control in a pregnancy study. The specimen was peripheral blood, collected after pregnancy. CDR3: CSAKGSYEQYF. CDR3 DNA sequence: TGCAGTGCCAAGGGGTCCTACGAGCAGTACTTC.